This is a list of T cell receptor beta chains from one sample in a study of T cell repertoires in cytomegalovirus infection. TCRdb independently ran MiXCR on the reads; one entry per CDR3 protein. In the table there are approximately 500,000 distinct CDR3 sequences, about a quarter of which are singletons. Sequencing input: PBMCs. Receptors originate from a human donor in good health (CMV status not recorded). Some clones in this sample may be carry-over from other donors' samples. Both conserved end residues are part of each CDR3. Each record gives: D gene, V gene, clone size, J gene, CDR3 protein, CDR3 DNA. A D gene is named only where the DNA matches it firmly. Not all rows give a size; the values are once, few, many and, for expanded clones, a class.

-	TRBV6-2/TRBV6-3	few	TRBJ1-1	CASRKQGRDTEAFF	TGTGCCAGCAGAAAACAGGGTCGGGACACTGAAGCTTTCTTT
-	TRBV7-6	-	TRBJ2-5	CASSLDLGKWTQYF	TGTGCCAGCAGCTTAGACTTGGGGAAGTGGACCCAGTACTTC
TRBD1	TRBV25-1	few	TRBJ1-2	CASRRDSPNYGYTF	TGTGCCAGCAGGAGGGACAGTCCTAACTATGGCTACACCTTC
TRBD2	TRBV28	once	TRBJ2-3	CASSYAGAGTDTQYF	TGTGCCAGCAGTTACGCGGGAGCGGGCACAGATACGCAGTATTTT
-	TRBV27	-	TRBJ1-4	CASRSDNGAINEKLFF	TGTGCCAGCAGATCTGACAACGGGGCCATTAATGAAAAACTGTTTTTT
-	TRBV7-8	many	TRBJ1-6	CASSPGGGVSPPLHF	TGTGCCAGCAGCCCCGGGGGGGGAGTGAGTCCACCCCTCCACTTT
-	TRBV15	-	TRBJ1-1	CATSPLRGNTEAFF	TGTGCCACCTCCCCCCTGCGTGGGAACACTGAAGCTTTCTTT
-	TRBV7-6	-	TRBJ1-6	CASSLGPGDSPLHF	TGTGCCAGCAGCCTCGGGCCAGGCGATTCACCCCTCCACTTT
TRBD1	TRBV2	few	TRBJ1-1	CASSEVRTGGTEAFF	TGTGCCAGCAGTGAAGTCAGGACAGGGGGGACTGAAGCTTTCTTT
TRBD2	TRBV28	-	TRBJ2-4	CASSFEDTGLGNIQYF	TGTGCCAGCAGTTTTGAGGACACAGGACTAGGAAACATTCAGTACTTC
TRBD1	TRBV6-5	once	TRBJ2-3	CASQGVLARDTQYF	TGTGCCAGCCAGGGGGTGCTAGCACGAGATACGCAGTATTTT
TRBD2	TRBV7-2	many	TRBJ2-1	CASSAGTTEQFF	TGTGCCAGCAGCGCCGGGACTACTGAGCAGTTCTTC
TRBD1	TRBV7-2	-	TRBJ1-1	CASSLRDREKAFF	TGTGCCAGCAGCTTACGGGACAGGGAAAAAGCTTTCTTT
-	TRBV12-5	few	TRBJ2-1	CASGPGHVYNEQFF	TGTGCTAGTGGTCCAGGACACGTTTACAATGAGCAGTTCTTC
TRBD2	TRBV4-3	-	TRBJ2-5	CASSQVWTSGRAIGETQYF	TGCGCCAGCAGCCAAGTCTGGACTAGCGGGAGGGCCATAGGGGAGACCCAGTACTTC
-	TRBV20-1	-	TRBJ2-5	CSATGQKETQYF	TGCAGTGCGACCGGGCAAAAGGAGACCCAGTACTTC
-	TRBV7-2	many	TRBJ2-7	CASSLTWSSYEQYF	TGTGCCAGCAGCCTAACATGGAGCTCCTACGAGCAGTACTTC
TRBD2	TRBV19	-	TRBJ2-1	CASSLAGQEQFF	TGTGCCAGTAGTCTAGCGGGACAGGAGCAGTTCTTC
-	TRBV20-1	once	TRBJ2-3	CSATPTDTQYF	TGCAGTGCTACCCCCACAGATACGCAGTATTTT
-	TRBV5-4	-	TRBJ2-7	CASSFDQVSYEQYF	TGTGCCAGCAGCTTTGATCAGGTCTCCTACGAGCAGTACTTC
-	TRBV6-2/TRBV6-3	few	TRBJ2-7	CASRKLAHEQYF	TGTGCCAGCAGAAAATTAGCACACGAGCAGTACTTC
-	TRBV7-6	-	TRBJ1-1	CASSLTYPGTEAFF	TGTGCCAGCAGCCTTACCTATCCAGGCACTGAAGCTTTCTTT
TRBD2	TRBV6-2/TRBV6-3	few	TRBJ2-7	CASRLLAGTYEQYF	TGTGCCAGCAGACTCTTAGCGGGAACCTACGAGCAGTACTTC
-	TRBV11-2	-	TRBJ2-2	CASSFLRMNTGELFF	TGTGCCAGCAGCTTCCTCAGGATGAACACCGGGGAGCTGTTTTTT
-	TRBV28	-	TRBJ2-3	CASATGPPDTQYF	TGTGCCAGCGCTACGGGACCCCCCGATACGCAGTATTTT
-	TRBV19	-	TRBJ1-6	CASSQGRAVDSPLHF	TGTGCCAGTAGTCAGGGTCGGGCTGTTGATTCACCCCTCCACTTT
-	TRBV7-7	many	TRBJ2-5	CASSPEGRETQYF	TGTGCCAGCAGCCCCGAGGGTCGGGAGACCCAGTACTTC
-	TRBV3-1	-	TRBJ1-2	CASSQPGQGGPNYGYTF	TGTGCCAGCAGCCAACCGGGACAAGGTGGCCCGAACTATGGCTACACCTTC
-	TRBV7-2	many	TRBJ1-5	CASSPSGGWQPQHF	TGTGCCAGCAGCCCCTCGGGGGGCTGGCAGCCCCAGCATTTT
-	TRBV6-6	few	TRBJ2-1	CAGQLQGNEQFF	TGTGCCGGCCAATTACAGGGCAATGAGCAGTTCTTC
-	TRBV7-8	many	TRBJ1-5	CASSLAGRVLNQPQHF	TGTGCCAGCAGCTTAGCGGGGAGGGTTCTCAATCAGCCCCAGCATTTT
TRBD2	TRBV5-6	-	TRBJ2-1	CAEGLAAYNEQFF	TGTGCCGAGGGCCTAGCGGCCTACAATGAGCAGTTCTTC
TRBD1	TRBV20-1	-	TRBJ2-7	CSAEPGQGAYEQYF	TGCAGTGCTGAACCGGGACAGGGGGCCTACGAGCAGTACTTC
TRBD1	TRBV28	many	TRBJ1-5	CASSFGQAHNQPQHF	TGTGCCAGCAGTTTTGGACAGGCGCACAATCAGCCCCAGCATTTT
-	TRBV28	many	TRBJ2-7	CASSPGQTYEQYF	TGTGCCAGCAGTCCGGGACAAACCTACGAGCAGTACTTC
-	TRBV20-1	-	TRBJ2-7	CSAQGGLGGYEQYF	TGCAGTGCTCAGGGGGGACTAGGAGGCTACGAGCAGTACTTC
-	TRBV7-9	few	TRBJ2-6	CASRRPGSLGLPGANVLTF	TGTGCCAGCAGACGACCAGGATCCTTGGGACTTCCTGGGGCCAACGTCCTGACTTTC
-	TRBV28	few	TRBJ2-7	CASSPHTAGYEQYF	TGTGCCAGCAGTCCCCACACGGCAGGGTACGAGCAGTACTTC
-	TRBV6-1	-	TRBJ1-4	CASSEAGRPTEKLFF	TGTGCCAGCAGTGAAGCGGGAAGGCCCACTGAAAAACTGTTTTTT